This T cell receptor beta chain was recorded in a study of shared clonotypes between healthy human individuals (TCRdb year 2020). Regarding the complete study: The cohort included three men and a couple of women between 18 and 49 years of age. For each donor, CD4 naive and CD4 memory were each run on three plates, CD8 naive on two plates, and CD8 memory on one plate. To estimate repertoire size and how much clonotype sharing occurs between individuals, the study deeply sequenced the blood TCR repertoires of roughly 5 healthy adults. Libraries were prepared and TCR repertoires were sequenced by different laboratories using diverse techniques, in order to increase sequencing depth and limit assay-specific biases. Leukapheresis yielded between about 0.9 and 10 billion PBMCs per donor. What the work shows at the level of the full study, not this receptor alone: The genetic and exposure-history diversity represented was limited by the small number of donors. Only blood was sampled, and tissue TCR repertoires likely differ from those in blood. Approximately 5% of naive CD4, 3% to 4% of naive CD8, roughly 2.4% of memory CD4, and approximately 0.39% of memory CD8 clonotypes were shared across several donors. Compared with non-shared clonotypes, clonotypes shared by all four sorted-subset donors had higher generation probabilities. Pairwise subsampling indicated that sequencing depth was expected to affect the degree of clonotype sharing among donors. Naive subsets generally had larger estimated clonotype richness than memory subsets did. Rarefaction of sorted-subset datasets indicated incomplete sequencing despite the large sequencing depth.

TCR CDR3 regions were amplified from genomic DNA by multiplex PCR using the deep immunoSEQ assay. Extracted genomic DNA from each cell subset was spread evenly across all wells of several immunoSEQ 96-well plates, with each plate serving as a replicate. For sorted subsets, 200 to 250 ng genomic DNA, equal to 30,000 or so T cell genomes, was loaded into each replicate PCR. Purified libraries were measured with a Qubit 3.0 fluorometer, size-checked on a Bioanalyzer 2100, and measured again with the KAPA Library Quantification kit. Every immunoSEQ 96-well plate was sequenced on a separate single-read 150-cycle Illumina NextSeq 550 flow cell. The source study handled its data this way. Because the immunoSEQ output included only junctional sequences and no quality scores, the filtering could not be the same as the filtering used for full-length reads. To assign V/J genes and CDR3, sequences were annotated using PyIR, a Python wrapper for IgBLAST v1.9, with IMGT germline references. Reads were filtered out if the reads had weak V/J assignments (E-value above 1e-6), no CDR3, stop codons, out-of-frame junctions, or ambiguous translated residues. V3J clonotypes were defined as sequences sharing the same inferred V gene, J gene, and CDR3 amino acid sequence. The percentage overlap between two repertoires was calculated by dividing the number of shared unique clonotypes by the size of the smaller repertoire. Richness of each repertoire was evaluated using RTK rarefaction, the Chao1 estimator, and Recon v2.1 estimates of unobserved clonotypes. Generation probabilities for all TCRbeta clonotypes obtained by the gDNA method from a handful of donors were computed using OLGA. The immuneACCESS repertoire file appears here via TCRdb, limited to in-frame rearrangements. These files lack a portion of the clones; in checked studies, under half of the deficit traces to unresolved V genes, and the cause of the others is not known. V, J and clone size are taken as reported in that table, and D and trimming were inferred from the DNA itself. The sample records about 510,000 clones, about 96% of which are singletons. Jointly, the top ten make up about 0.057% of the sample.

The donors were healthy, HIV-negative adults who had no recently reported acute infections or vaccinations. Every donor was a Caucasian adult living in Nashville, Tennessee, USA. Magnetic negative selection was used to enrich CD4+ T cells, after which naive cells were positively selected on CD45RA and the negative fraction became the memory subset. Blood was obtained by leukapheresis, after which PBMCs were separated by Ficoll-Histopaque density gradient centrifugation and cryopreserved in liquid nitrogen vapor phase. Purity and quantity of every magnetically sorted T cell population were checked by analytical flow cytometry. From each sorted fraction, genomic DNA was isolated and quantified by UV absorbance on a Nanodrop 2000c. The CDR3 sequence holds 13 residues, the cysteine and phenylalanine included. CDR3 DNA only is kept here, 39 bases in frame from base 1. The junction shows trimming of 0 bases on V and 7 bases on J, plus 13 bases between the germline ends. In the germline V gene (reference sequence), CDR1 corresponds to GTSNPN and CDR2 to SVGIG.

Details on this clone: Its specific antigen is unknown. One base away there is no much larger clone; base qualities are not given. Other DNA sequences in this specimen translate into the identical CDR3.

The receptor chain draws on TRBV30 and TRBJ2-7, with no D gene named confidently. The source material was naive CD4+ T cells sorted from blood. The cell subset or site label on this specimen signifies: CD45RA+ positively selected. The origin of this receptor is a woman aged 25 to 39 in good health. The CDR3 region: CAWSVGGRFEQYF. At the DNA level, the sequence is TGTGCCTGGAGTGTAGGCGGCCGGTTTGAGCAGTACTTC.